The 14 T cell receptor beta chains listed next were all sequenced from one sample in a study of blood T cell repertoires in COVID-19. Assay: immunoSEQ multiplex PCR; the TCRdb copy retains only in-frame clones and omits some. The data show about 150,000 clones, 83% seen once. Sequencing used peripheral blood. These receptor sequences come from a woman in her sixties with COVID-19, enrolled during active disease.

The chain couples TRBV6-2 or TRBV6-3 to TRBJ1-1; D may be TRBD1 (6 bases). CDR1 and CDR2 (germline): MNHEY, SVGEGT. The CDR3 runs to 13 residues. Trimming pared 2 bases from V and 10 bases from J, leaving 14 bases between. The CDR3 sequence is CASSYTRQVGAFF. CDR3 DNA sequence: TGTGCCAGCAGTTACACACGACAGGTAGGAGCTTTCTTT.

This chain uses TRBV27 with TRBJ2-6; 12 positions match TRBD1. This CDR3 comprises 18 residues. In germline, CDR1 is MNHEY, CDR2 SMNVEV (reference sequence). V shed 0 bases, J shed 4 bases, and the junction held 4 bases outside the gene matches. CDR3 sequence (DNA): TGTGCCAGCAGTTTATCCGGGACAGGGGGCTCCGGGGCCAACGTCCTGACTTTC. The encoded protein is CASSLSGTGGSGANVLTF.

V usage is TRBV7-9 and J usage is TRBJ1-2; perhaps TRBD1 as D (6 bases). Germline CDR1 SEHNR, CDR2 FQNEAQ (reference sequence). The CDR3 runs to 15 residues. V lost 3 bases to trimming and J lost 2 bases, with 13 bases between them. CDR3 loop: CASSFQDSANYGYTF. CDR3 DNA: TGTGCCAGCAGCTTCCAGGACAGCGCGAACTATGGCTACACCTTC.

The chain carries TRBV14 and TRBJ2-6, with 9 bases matching TRBD1. The trim removed 5 bases at V and 4 bases at J, leaving 6 bases unmatched. This CDR3 comprises 16 residues. CDR1 is SGHDN, CDR2 FVKESK, per germline. CDR3 nucleotide sequence: TGTGCCAGCAGCTCCCGGGACAGGGCCGGGGCCAACGTCCTGACTTTC. Translating it yields CASSSRDRAGANVLTF.

In this sample, this clone turned up once. This chain connects TRBV24-1 to TRBJ2-3; D tentatively reads TRBD1 or TRBD2 (9 bases each). CDR1 KGHDR and CDR2 SFDVKD come from the germline V gene. V was clipped by 2 bases and J by 2 bases, with 28 bases between them. This CDR3 spans 21 amino acids. CDR3 residues: CATSDSPGQGLTSGLTDTQYF. CDR3 sequence (DNA): TGTGCCACCAGTGATTCTCCGGGACAGGGCCTGACTAGCGGACTCACAGATACGCAGTATTTT.

This clone was found once. The rearrangement uses TRBV7-8 and TRBJ2-5; 11 positions match TRBD2. Germline V gives CDR1 SGHVS, CDR2 FQNEAQ. V shed 7 bases, J shed 4 bases, and the junction held 11 bases outside the gene matches. This CDR3 is built from 16 residues. The DNA for the CDR3 is TGTGCCAGCACCAAACTAGCGGGGGACCTCTTAGAGACCCAGTACTTC. Encoded protein: CASTKLAGDLLETQYF.

The gene calls are TRBV5-1 and TRBJ2-2; no clear D gene. Germline loops: CDR1 SGHRS, CDR2 YFSETQ. CDR3 length: 14 amino acids. Trimming shortened V by 0 bases and J by 1 base, and 4 bases separated the two germline ends. The CDR3 bases are TGCGCCAGCAGCTTGGCACTGAACACCGGGGAGCTGTTTTTT. Its protein product is CASSLALNTGELFF. The whole variable domain, remainder taken from reference TRBV5-1 and TRBJ2-2, is KAGVTQTPRYLIKTRGQQVTLSCSPISGHRSVSWYQQTPGQGLQFLFEYFSETQRNKGNFPGRFSGRQFSNSRSEMNVSTLELGDSALYLCASSLALNTGELFFGEGSRLTVL.

J is TRBJ1-6 and V is TRBV19; D uncertain. The ends were cut back, 3 bases at V and 7 bases at J, with 16 bases in the middle. CDR3 length equals 16 residues. The germline gives CDR1 LNHDA, CDR2 SQIVND (reference sequence). CDR3 nucleotides: TGTGCCAGTAGTATTGGTTGGGCAGGCTCCAATTCACCCCTCCACTTT. Translation: CASSIGWAGSNSPLHF.

The CDR3 sequence is CASNYGRGAYEQYV. Here the CDR3 DNA reads TGTGCCAGCAATTATGGGCGGGGGGCCTACGAGCAGTACGTC. The chain uses TRBV2 and TRBJ2-7, with 8 nucleotides matching TRBD2. The CDR3 is 14 amino acids. The V gene end was trimmed by 7 bases and the J gene end by 2 bases; junction bases not matched to a gene: 7. Germline CDR1 SNHLY, CDR2 FYNNEI.

The sample holds a few counts of this clone. This chain links TRBV10-3 with TRBJ1-1; 7 bases agree with TRBD1. After removal of 5 bases from V and 7 bases from J, the junction contained 10 bases not matched to a gene. From germline, CDR1 is ENHRY and CDR2 SYGVKD. The CDR3 is 14 residues long. CDR3 nucleotide sequence: TGTGCCATCAGTCTTGGACAGGAGACAGATGAAGCTTTCTTT. Protein sequence: CAISLGQETDEAFF.

The chain links TRBV5-6 to TRBJ1-3, with D maybe TRBD1 (6 bases). The V gene lost 4 bases and the J gene lost 0 bases, with 8 bases spanning the gap. This CDR3 contains 14 residues. CDR1 is SGHDT and CDR2 is YYEEEE in the germline V gene. This CDR3 reads CASSRDNSGNTIYF. The DNA of the CDR3 is TGTGCCAGCAGCAGGGACAACTCTGGAAACACCATATATTTT. The full variable domain, rest sourced from reference TRBV5-6 and TRBJ1-3, is DAGVTQSPTHLIKTRGQQVTLRCSPKSGHDTVSWYQQALGQGPQFIFQYYEEEERQRGNFPDRFSGHQFPNYSSELNVNALLLGDSALYLCASSRDNSGNTIYFGEGSWLTVV.

The CDR3 protein is CASSTGTRYYEQYF. CDR3 nucleotides: TGTGCCAGCAGCACCGGGACTAGATACTACGAGCAGTACTTC. V usage is TRBV5-6 and J usage is TRBJ2-7, with 8 bases identical to TRBD2. The trim removed 4 bases at V and 3 bases at J, leaving 6 bases unmatched. The CDR3 extends over 14 amino acids. Germline CDR1 SGHDT, CDR2 YYEEEE.

V is TRBV19 and J is TRBJ1-5, with 8 bases matching TRBD1. Germline CDR1 LNHDA, CDR2 SQIVND (reference sequence). After removal of 7 bases from V and 2 bases from J, the junction contained 4 bases not matched to a gene. The length of the CDR3 is 14 residues. DNA of the CDR3: TGTGCCAGTAACCCGACAGGGGGCAATCAGCCCCAGCATTTT. Its protein is CASNPTGGNQPQHF.

This clone appeared a few times. V usage is TRBV6-5 and J usage is TRBJ2-2; 11 bases align to TRBD2. Germline V gene data show CDR1 as MNHEY and CDR2 as SVGAGI. The CDR3 sequence is 15 residues long. The V gene end was trimmed by 7 bases and the J gene end by 7 bases; junction bases not matched to a gene: 8. CDR3: CASKNLAGGNGELFF. The DNA of the CDR3 is TGTGCCAGCAAGAATCTAGCGGGAGGAAACGGGGAGCTGTTTTTT.